This entry is about one T cell receptor (beta chain). No antigen is known for it. The same CDR3 also results from other DNA sequences found in this sample. This CDR3 region has 15 residues. Germline values: CDR1 MNHEY, CDR2 SVGAGI. V trimming: 2 bases; J trimming: 3 bases; junction bases outside the gene matches: 3. This specimen comes from a study of cytomegalovirus exposure and HLA in healthy donors. Whole-study results and caveats: Highest at DRB1 and lowest at HLA-C, TCR association rates differed among HLA loci in a later analysis. In a later analysis, a missense DCLRE1C variant was linked to TCR beta V- and J-gene trimming.

Primers included in the PCR were 60 Vbeta and 13 Jbeta primers. Original analysis: Per a later analysis, the number of unique TCR beta chains was around 79 million, of which roughly 10 million were shared. Here immunoSEQ multiplex PCR was the method, and the copy in TCRdb shows in-frame clones only, minus some. The V and J calls and clone size are taken from that table; D and trimming were inferred from the DNA. Found here are roughly 140,000 clones, around 79% of them singletons; the top ten hold roughly 0.68%. The rearrangement uses TRBV6-5 and TRBJ1-2; 10 bases match TRBD1. This TCR was recovered from a male donor in good health and CMV-seronegative. What was sequenced was PBMCs. CDR3 loop: CASSYRDRGHYGYTF. The DNA of the CDR3 is TGTGCCAGCAGTTACCGGGACAGGGGACACTATGGCTACACCTTC.